The clone carrying this T cell receptor (beta chain) showed up many times. This specimen comes from a study of T cells after yellow fever vaccination. TCRdb re-called the 5' RACE reads with MiXCR, one entry per CDR3 protein. The table lists some 240,000 distinct CDR3 sequences, over 3% of them singletons. The CDR3 is 16 amino acids. Trimming took off 2 bases at V and 2 bases at J, with 10 bases between the two ends. The sample consisted of PBMCs, taken 15 days after the yellow fever booster vaccination. V gene TRBV12-3 or TRBV12-4 combines with J gene TRBJ1-6, with a possible D match to TRBD1 (5 bases). This TCR derives from a man in his late teens or twenties who received the YFV17D yellow fever vaccine. The CDR3 spells CASSLSPGAYNSPLHF. The DNA for the CDR3 is TGTGCCAGCAGTTTATCCCCGGGGGCCTATAATTCACCCCTCCACTTT.